This T cell receptor (beta chain) came from a study of blood T cell repertoires in COVID-19. Trimming removed 4 bases at V and 7 bases at J, with 11 bases between. This CDR3 spans 13 amino acids. Germline loops: CDR1 KGHDR, CDR2 SFDVKD. Assay used: immunoSEQ multiplex PCR; TCRdb lists only in-frame clones, some missing. The data show under 300,000 clones, 89% seen once. Sample: PBMCs or T cells enriched from blood (not recorded which). This receptor was taken from a woman aged 40-49 years who had recovered from COVID-19. The chain couples TRBV24-1 to TRBJ2-3; D is ambiguous. CDR3 residues: CATSDPPLHTQYF. CDR3 DNA sequence: TGTGCCACCAGTGACCCACCCCTACATACGCAGTATTTT.